Below, one T cell receptor beta chain is given with its context. Its antigen is currently unknown. This sample is drawn from a study of T-cell memory formation after mild COVID-19. Study information: Largely, the TCR clusters proved donor specific.

UMIs and sample barcodes were carried by the TCR alpha and TCR beta cDNA libraries that 5'RACE produced using constant-segment primers. TCRdb recomputed calls from the 5' RACE reads with MiXCR, one row per CDR3 protein. The profile shows 390,000 or so distinct CDR3 sequences, about a sixth of them singletons. Notes on the study in general: The study found contracting CD4+ clones mainly in CM and EM and contracting CD8+ clones in EMRA. A subset of responding clones appeared in pre-infection memory, suggesting cross-reactive memory joined.

The sequence was obtained from a man between 18 and 29 years old who had mild COVID-19 (a few samples of this study predate the infection). Cell type and time point are not known. Material for sequencing was PBMCs or a T cell subset sorted from them (not recorded which).

The CDR3 DNA follows: TGTGCCAGCAGCTTAGTTGGGGCTAGCGGGGGCAAGACCCAGTACTTC. Translated: CASSLVGASGGKTQYF. This chain uses TRBV11-2 with TRBJ2-5, with 10 bases identical to TRBD2. J was trimmed by 6 bases and V by 1 base; bases with no gene match: 8. CDR1 is SGHAT and CDR2 is FQNNGV in the germline V gene. The length of the CDR3 is 16 residues.